The 11 T cell receptor beta chains given below trace back to one sample, sequenced in a study of PD-1 blockade in classical Hodgkin lymphoma. Measured with immunoSEQ multiplex PCR; TCRdb has only the in-frame clones, and not every one. The table has some 95,000 clones, 89% seen once. All the patients suffered relapse after autologous stem cell transplantation, and brentuximab vedotin exposure differed. The sequences come from peripheral blood mononuclear cells (PBMCs), collected before the second cycle of nivolumab. These receptors were collected from a human donor with classical Hodgkin lymphoma.

V and J are TRBV5-1 and TRBJ2-5; 7 bases line up with TRBD2. The V gene's germline CDR1 is SGHRS and CDR2 YFSETQ. V dropped 4 bases and J dropped 2; count of bases not matched to a gene: 11. CDR3 length: 16 residues. Written as DNA, the CDR3 is TGCGCCAGCAGCCCCCTCCCAGCGGGATCACAAGAGACCCAGTACTTC. It codes for CASSPLPAGSQETQYF.

This clone was found once. This sequence joins TRBV27 and TRBJ2-1, with 11 bases lining up with TRBD2. Germline CDR1 and CDR2: MNHEY and SMNVEV (reference sequence). The CDR3 extends over 16 amino acids. V lost 5 bases, J lost 3 bases, and 6 bases stayed unmatched. The CDR3 loop is CASSPLGTSGYNEQFF. The CDR3 DNA follows: TGTGCCAGCAGTCCTCTAGGGACTAGCGGCTACAATGAGCAGTTCTTC.

The chain recombines TRBV28 with TRBJ2-5, with D unresolved. The CDR3 consists of 15 residues. Germline CDR1 is MDHEN and CDR2 is SYDVKM. V lost 2 bases, J lost 5 bases, and 15 bases lay in between. Here the CDR3 DNA reads TGTGCCAGCAGTTTAGGCCCCCGAGACGCGGAGACCCAGTACTTC. Protein sequence: CASSLGPRDAETQYF.

J is TRBJ2-6 and V is TRBV13; no clear D gene. V gave up 7 bases and J gave up 0 bases, with 13 bases separating them. This CDR3 is 16 amino acids long. The germline V gene has CDR1 PRHDT and CDR2 FYEKMQ (reference sequence). CDR3: CASTFPPISGANVLTF. CDR3 bases: TGTGCCAGCACCTTTCCCCCGATCTCTGGGGCCAACGTCCTGACTTTC.

V is TRBV5-1 and J is TRBJ2-7; 7 nucleotides agree with TRBD1. The CDR3 loop spans 14 amino acids. The germline V gene has CDR1 SGHRS and CDR2 YFSETQ. Trimming took 2 bases from V and 2 from J; bases not matched to a gene: 4. This CDR3 reads CASSFGGQAYEQYF. CDR3 nucleotides: TGCGCCAGCAGCTTTGGTGGACAGGCCTACGAGCAGTACTTC. Full variable domain (remainder filled in from reference TRBV5-1 and TRBJ2-7): KAGVTQTPRYLIKTRGQQVTLSCSPISGHRSVSWYQQTPGQGLQFLFEYFSETQRNKGNFPGRFSGRQFSNSRSEMNVSTLELGDSALYLCASSFGGQAYEQYFGPGTRLTVT.

The chain uses TRBV5-1 and TRBJ2-3; no clear D. In germline, CDR1 is SGHRS, CDR2 YFSETQ. The CDR3 is made up of 11 amino acids. V was shortened by 5 bases and J by 6 bases, with 7 bases between the two germline ends. This CDR3 is CASRSGDTQYF. Here the CDR3 DNA reads TGCGCCAGCAGGTCCGGCGATACGCAGTATTTT.

In DNA form, the CDR3 reads TGTGCCAGTAGTATAGCGGGAAGCTACAATGAGCAGTTCTTC. It codes for CASSIAGSYNEQFF. The rearrangement links TRBV19 to TRBJ2-1; tentatively, D is TRBD2 (5 bases). V lost 1 base to trimming and J lost 3 bases, with 7 bases between them. Germline V gene lookup returns CDR1 LNHDA and CDR2 SQIVND (reference sequence). This CDR3 is 14 amino acids long.

The V and J genes are TRBV10-3 and TRBJ1-5; 12 bases agree with TRBD1. Germline V gene sequence: CDR1 ENHRY, CDR2 SYGVKD. The CDR3 contains 13 residues. Trimming removed 10 bases from V and 7 bases from J; junction bases left unmatched: 5. The chain's CDR3 is CATGTGGDQPQHF. The CDR3, as DNA: TGTGCCACCGGGACAGGGGGCGACCAGCCCCAGCATTTT.

The rearrangement links TRBV6-5 to TRBJ1-2; 10 bases match TRBD1. Germline V lookup: CDR1 MNHEY, CDR2 SVGAGI. The CDR3 is 16 amino acids. V was pared by 1 base and J by 8 bases, with 10 bases of the junction left unmatched. The CDR3 bases are TGTGCCAGCAGTTACTACCGGACAGGGGGTTTCGACGGCTACACCTTC. Protein sequence: CASSYYRTGGFDGYTF.

This clone was seen repeatedly, ten times or more. This sequence joins TRBV4-1 and TRBJ2-7, with a tentative D call TRBD2 (6 bases). Germline-derived CDR1 and CDR2 are MGHRA and YSYEKL. V was pared by 1 base and J by 2 bases, with 18 bases between. CDR3 length: 17 residues. In DNA, the CDR3 is TGCGCCAGCAGCCAAGGGATAACGGGAGCCCTCACCTACGAGCAGTACTTC. Protein: CASSQGITGALTYEQYF.

This clone showed up just once. This chain joins TRBV11-2 and TRBJ1-6; the match to TRBD1 covers 7 bases. CDR1 is SGHAT, CDR2 FQNNGV, per germline. Trimming removed 5 bases from V and 7 bases from J; junction bases left unmatched: 8. The CDR3 contains 15 residues. DNA of the CDR3: TGTGCCAGCAGCCGCTCCGGACAGGTCAATTCACCCCTCCACTTT. Its translation is CASSRSGQVNSPLHF.